The present T cell receptor (beta chain) was sequenced within a study of T cells in Graves' hyperthyroidism and ophthalmopathy. Under 3 months was the duration of disease in ophthalmopathy patients, who also had a Clinical Activity Score of at least 3 and a NOSPECS grade of at least 4. Diagnoses rested on clinical symptoms, serum thyroxine and TRAb, thyroid ultrasound and orbital computed tomography. Fresh 10 ml peripheral blood yielded PBMCs. Template material for amplifying TCR beta CDR3 regions consisted of RNA transcripts. The HTBI primer set was used in a first-round RT-PCR of the TCR CDR3. TCRdb itself ran the multiplex PCR reads through MiXCR, one entry per CDR3 protein. In the table there are a few hundred thousand distinct CDR3 sequences, about 14% of which are singletons. The CDR3 has 16 residues. Germline V CDR1 and CDR2: SQVTM, ANQGSEA. Unmatched junction bases numbered 6, after V lost 4 bases and J lost 0 bases.

Study conclusions and caveats: Ophthalmopathy could be told apart from stable hyperthyroidism with a 13 V-J model.

This clonotype appeared a single time. Its antigen is currently unknown. A much larger clone lies a single base off, so this may be a read error. Sequencing was carried out using blood. This clonotype originated in a woman aged 25 to 39 with Graves' ophthalmopathy. This chain joins TRBV29-1 and TRBJ2-6; 7 bases agree with TRBD2. The DNA of the CDR3 is TGCAGCGTTGGCGGGACTATGCTCTCTGGGGCCAACGTCCTGACTTTC. Amino acid sequence: CSVGGTMLSGANVLTF.